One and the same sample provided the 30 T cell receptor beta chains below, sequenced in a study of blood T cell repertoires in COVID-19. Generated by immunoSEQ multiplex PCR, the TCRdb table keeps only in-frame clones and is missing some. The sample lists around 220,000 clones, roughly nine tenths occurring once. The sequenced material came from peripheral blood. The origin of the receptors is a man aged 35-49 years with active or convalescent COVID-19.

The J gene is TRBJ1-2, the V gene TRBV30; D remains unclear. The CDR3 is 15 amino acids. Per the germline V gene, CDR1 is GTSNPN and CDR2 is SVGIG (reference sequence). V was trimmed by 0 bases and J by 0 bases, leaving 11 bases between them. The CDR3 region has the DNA TGTGCCTGGAGTGTATGGAGCGACGCTAACTATGGCTACACCTTC. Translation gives CAWSVWSDANYGYTF.

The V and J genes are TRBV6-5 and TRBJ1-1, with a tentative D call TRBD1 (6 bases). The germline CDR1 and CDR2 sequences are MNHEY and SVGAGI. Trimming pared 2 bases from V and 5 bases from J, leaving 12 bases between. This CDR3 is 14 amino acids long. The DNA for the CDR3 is TGTGCCAGCAGTTACCGGCAGGGGAAAACTGAAGCTTTCTTT. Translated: CASSYRQGKTEAFF.

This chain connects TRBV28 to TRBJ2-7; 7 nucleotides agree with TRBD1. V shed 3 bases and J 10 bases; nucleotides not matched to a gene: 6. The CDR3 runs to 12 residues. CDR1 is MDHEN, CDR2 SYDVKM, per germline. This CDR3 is CASSFLRQGQYF. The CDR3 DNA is TGTGCCAGCAGTTTCCTCCGACAGGGCCAGTACTTC.

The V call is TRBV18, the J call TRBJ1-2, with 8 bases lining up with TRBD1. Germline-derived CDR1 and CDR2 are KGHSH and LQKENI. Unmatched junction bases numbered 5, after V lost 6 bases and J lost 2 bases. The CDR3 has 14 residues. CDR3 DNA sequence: TGTGCCAGCTCCCCCGGACAGGGAAACTATGGCTACACCTTC. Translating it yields CASSPGQGNYGYTF.

The CDR3 here is CASSWGGGNTEAFF. The CDR3 DNA follows: TGTGCCAGCAGCTGGGGTGGAGGGAACACTGAAGCTTTCTTT. J is TRBJ1-1 and V is TRBV5-6; D uncertain. Between the trimmed V and J ends, which lost 3 bases and 1 base, there was a span of 10 bases. Germline V gives CDR1 SGHDT, CDR2 YYEEEE. The CDR3 has 14 residues.

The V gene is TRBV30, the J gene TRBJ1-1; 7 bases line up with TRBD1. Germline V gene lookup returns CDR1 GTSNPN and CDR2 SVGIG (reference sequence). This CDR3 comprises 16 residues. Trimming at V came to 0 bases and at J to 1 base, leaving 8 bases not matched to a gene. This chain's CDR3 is CAWSVYWDRANTEAFF. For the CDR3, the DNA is TGTGCCTGGAGTGTGTACTGGGACAGAGCGAACACTGAAGCTTTCTTT.

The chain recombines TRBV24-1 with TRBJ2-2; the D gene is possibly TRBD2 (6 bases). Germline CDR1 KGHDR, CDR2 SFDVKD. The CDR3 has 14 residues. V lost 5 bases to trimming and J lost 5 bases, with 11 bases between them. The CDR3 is CATSAGAGTGELFF. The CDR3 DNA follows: TGTGCCACCAGTGCGGGAGCAGGGACCGGGGAGCTGTTTTTT.

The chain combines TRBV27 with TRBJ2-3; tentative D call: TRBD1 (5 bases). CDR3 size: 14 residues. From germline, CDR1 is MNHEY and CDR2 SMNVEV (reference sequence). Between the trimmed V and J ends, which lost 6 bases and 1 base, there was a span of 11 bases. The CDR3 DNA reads TGTGCCAGCAGCTTAGACAGACGCACAGATACGCAGTATTTT. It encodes CASSLDRRTDTQYF.

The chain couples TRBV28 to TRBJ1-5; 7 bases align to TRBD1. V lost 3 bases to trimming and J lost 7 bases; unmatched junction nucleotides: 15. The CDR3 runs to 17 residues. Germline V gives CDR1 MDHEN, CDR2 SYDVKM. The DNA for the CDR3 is TGTGCCAGCAGTTTGTGGTCGACAGGGAAGAGGTACCAGCCCCAGCATTTT. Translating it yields CASSLWSTGKRYQPQHF. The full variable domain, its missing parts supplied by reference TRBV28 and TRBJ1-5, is DVKVTQSSRYLVKRTGEKVFLECVQDMDHENMFWYRQDPGLGLRLIYFSYDVKMKEKGDIPEGYSVSREKKERFSLILESASTNQTSMYLCASSLWSTGKRYQPQHFGDGTRLSIL.

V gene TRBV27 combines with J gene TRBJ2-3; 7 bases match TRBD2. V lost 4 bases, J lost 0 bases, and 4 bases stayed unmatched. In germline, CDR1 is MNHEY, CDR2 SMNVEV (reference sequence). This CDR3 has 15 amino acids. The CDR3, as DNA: TGTGCCAGCAGTTGGCTAGCGGCTAGCACAGATACGCAGTATTTT. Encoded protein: CASSWLAASTDTQYF.

The CDR3 sequence is CASSISRPYTQYF. The CDR3 nucleotides read TGTGCCAGTAGTATTTCGAGGCCTTATACGCAGTATTTT. This chain joins TRBV19 and TRBJ2-3; the D is unclear. The V end was cut by 3 bases, the J end by 7 bases, with 11 bases between. CDR3 length: 13 residues. Germline loops: CDR1 LNHDA, CDR2 SQIVND (reference sequence).

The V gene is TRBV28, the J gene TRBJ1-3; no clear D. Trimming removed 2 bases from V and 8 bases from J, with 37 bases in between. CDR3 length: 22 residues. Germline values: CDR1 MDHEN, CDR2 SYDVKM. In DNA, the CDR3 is TGTGCCAGCAGTTTAGGAATATTTCGGGGAATAAGACTGGAAACAAGGGAAGACACCATATATTTT. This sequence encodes CASSLGIFRGIRLETREDTIYF.

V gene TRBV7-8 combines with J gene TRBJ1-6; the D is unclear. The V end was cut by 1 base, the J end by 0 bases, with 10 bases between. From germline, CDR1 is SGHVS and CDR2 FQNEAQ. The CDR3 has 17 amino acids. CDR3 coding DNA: TGTGCCAGCAGCTTAGTGTCGGGGAGCTCCTATAATTCACCCCTCCACTTT. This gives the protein CASSLVSGSSYNSPLHF.

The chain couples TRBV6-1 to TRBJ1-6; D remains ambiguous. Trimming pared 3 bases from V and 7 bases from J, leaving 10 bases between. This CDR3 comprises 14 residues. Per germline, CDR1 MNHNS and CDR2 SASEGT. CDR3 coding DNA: TGTGCCAGCAGTGAGCGGGGTGGGAATTCACCCCTCCACTTT. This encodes CASSERGGNSPLHF.

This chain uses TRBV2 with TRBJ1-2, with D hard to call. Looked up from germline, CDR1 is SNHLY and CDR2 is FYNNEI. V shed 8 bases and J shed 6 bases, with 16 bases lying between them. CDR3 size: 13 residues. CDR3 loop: CASLAPGPHGYTF. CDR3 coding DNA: TGTGCCAGCCTGGCCCCGGGTCCTCATGGCTACACCTTC.

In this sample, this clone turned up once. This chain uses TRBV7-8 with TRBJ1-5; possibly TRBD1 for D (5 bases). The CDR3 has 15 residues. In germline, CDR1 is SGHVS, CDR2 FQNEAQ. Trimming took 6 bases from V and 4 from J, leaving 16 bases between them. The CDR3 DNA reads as TGTGCCAGCAGTCCCGGCGGGGGACGGAATCAGCCCCAGCATTTT. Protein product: CASSPGGGRNQPQHF. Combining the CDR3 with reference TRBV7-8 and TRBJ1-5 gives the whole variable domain GAGVSQSPRYKVAKRGQDVALRCDPISGHVSLFWYQQALGQGPEFLTYFQNEAQLDKSGLPSDRFFAERPEGSVSTLKIQRTQQEDSAVYLCASSPGGGRNQPQHFGDGTRLSIL.

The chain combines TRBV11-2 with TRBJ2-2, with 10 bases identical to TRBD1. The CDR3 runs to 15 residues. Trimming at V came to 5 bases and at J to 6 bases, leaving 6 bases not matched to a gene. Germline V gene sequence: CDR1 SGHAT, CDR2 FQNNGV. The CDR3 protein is CASSPTGTGAGELFF. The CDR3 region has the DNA TGTGCCAGCAGCCCTACCGGGACAGGGGCCGGGGAGCTGTTTTTT.

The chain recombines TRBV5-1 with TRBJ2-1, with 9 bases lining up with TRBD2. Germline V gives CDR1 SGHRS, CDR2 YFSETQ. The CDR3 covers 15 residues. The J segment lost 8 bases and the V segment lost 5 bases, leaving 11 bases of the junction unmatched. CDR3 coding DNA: TGCGCCAGCAGGGCGCGGGGGGGCTCTGGCGATGAGCAGTTCTTC. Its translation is CASRARGGSGDEQFF. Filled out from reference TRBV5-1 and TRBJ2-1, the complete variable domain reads KAGVTQTPRYLIKTRGQQVTLSCSPISGHRSVSWYQQTPGQGLQFLFEYFSETQRNKGNFPGRFSGRQFSNSRSEMNVSTLELGDSALYLCASRARGGSGDEQFFGPGTRLTVL.

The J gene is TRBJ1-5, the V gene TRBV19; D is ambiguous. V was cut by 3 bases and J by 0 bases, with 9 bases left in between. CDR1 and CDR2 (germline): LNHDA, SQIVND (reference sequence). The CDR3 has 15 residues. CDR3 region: CASSMAEYSNQPQHF. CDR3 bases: TGTGCCAGTAGTATGGCAGAATATAGCAATCAGCCCCAGCATTTT. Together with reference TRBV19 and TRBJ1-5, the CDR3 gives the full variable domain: DGGITQSPKYLFRKEGQNVTLSCEQNLNHDAMYWYRQDPGQGLRLIYYSQIVNDFQKGDIAEGYSVSREKKESFPLTVTSAQKNPTAFYLCASSMAEYSNQPQHFGDGTRLSIL.

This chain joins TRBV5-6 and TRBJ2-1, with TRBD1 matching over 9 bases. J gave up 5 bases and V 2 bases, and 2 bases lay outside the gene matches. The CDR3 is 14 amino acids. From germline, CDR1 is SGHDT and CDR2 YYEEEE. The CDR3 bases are TGTGCCAGCAGCTTCGGGACAGGGAACAATGAGCAGTTCTTC. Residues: CASSFGTGNNEQFF.

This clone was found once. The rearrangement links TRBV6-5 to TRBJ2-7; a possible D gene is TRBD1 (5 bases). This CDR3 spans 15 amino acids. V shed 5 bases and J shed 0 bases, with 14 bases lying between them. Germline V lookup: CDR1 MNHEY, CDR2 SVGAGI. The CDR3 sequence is CASSRGADTSYEQYF. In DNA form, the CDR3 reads TGTGCCAGCAGTCGTGGGGCGGACACCTCCTACGAGCAGTACTTC.

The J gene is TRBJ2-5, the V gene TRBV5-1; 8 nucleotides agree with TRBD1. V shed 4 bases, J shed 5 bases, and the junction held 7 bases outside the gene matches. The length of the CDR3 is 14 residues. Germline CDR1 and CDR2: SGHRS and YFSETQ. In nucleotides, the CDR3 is TGCGCCAGCAGCCTGGACAGGGTCGGCGAGACCCAGTACTTC. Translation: CASSLDRVGETQYF.

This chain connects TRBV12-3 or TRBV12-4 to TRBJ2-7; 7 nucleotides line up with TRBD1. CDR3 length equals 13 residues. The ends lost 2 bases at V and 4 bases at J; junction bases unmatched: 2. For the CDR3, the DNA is TGTGCCAGCAGTTTACAGACAGGGTACGAGCAGTACTTC. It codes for CASSLQTGYEQYF.

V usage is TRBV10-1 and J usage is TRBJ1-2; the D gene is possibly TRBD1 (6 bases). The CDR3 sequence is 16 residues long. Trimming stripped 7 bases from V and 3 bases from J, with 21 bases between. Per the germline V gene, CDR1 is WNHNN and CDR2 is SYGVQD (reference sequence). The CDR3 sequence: CASIGGRGSIYYGYTF. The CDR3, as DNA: TGCGCCAGCATCGGCGGCAGGGGTAGTATTTACTATGGCTACACCTTC.

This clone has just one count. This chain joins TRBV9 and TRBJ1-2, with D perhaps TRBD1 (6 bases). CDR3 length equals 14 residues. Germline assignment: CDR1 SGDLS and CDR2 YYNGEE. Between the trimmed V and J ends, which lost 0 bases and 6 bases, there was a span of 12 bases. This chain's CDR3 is CASSVGDRLNGYTF. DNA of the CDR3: TGTGCCAGCAGCGTAGGAGACAGGCTAAATGGCTACACCTTC.

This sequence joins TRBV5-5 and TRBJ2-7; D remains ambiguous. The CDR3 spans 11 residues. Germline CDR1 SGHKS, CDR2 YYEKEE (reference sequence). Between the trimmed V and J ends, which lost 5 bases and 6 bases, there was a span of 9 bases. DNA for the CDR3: TGTGCCAGCAGTTACCACAGCGAGCAGTACTTC. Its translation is CASSYHSEQYF.

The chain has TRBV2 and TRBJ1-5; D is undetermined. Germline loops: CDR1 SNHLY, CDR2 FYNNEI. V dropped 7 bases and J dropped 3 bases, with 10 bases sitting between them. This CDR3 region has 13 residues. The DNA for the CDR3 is TGTGCCAGCATCGGGGATATCAATCAGCCCCAGCATTTT. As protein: CASIGDINQPQHF.

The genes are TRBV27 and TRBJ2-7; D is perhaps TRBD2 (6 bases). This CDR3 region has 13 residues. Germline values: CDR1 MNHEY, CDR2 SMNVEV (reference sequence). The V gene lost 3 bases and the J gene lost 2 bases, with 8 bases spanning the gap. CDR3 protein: CASSFGSPYEQYF. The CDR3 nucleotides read TGTGCCAGCAGTTTCGGGAGCCCCTACGAGCAGTACTTC.

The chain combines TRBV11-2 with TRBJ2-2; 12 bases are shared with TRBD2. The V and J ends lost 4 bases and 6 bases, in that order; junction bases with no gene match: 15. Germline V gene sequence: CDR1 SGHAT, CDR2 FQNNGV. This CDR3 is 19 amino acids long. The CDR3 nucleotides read TGTGCCAGCAGCTCGTTACGACTAGCGGGGGCAGGCCAAGCCGGGGAGCTGTTTTTT. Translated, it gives CASSSLRLAGAGQAGELFF. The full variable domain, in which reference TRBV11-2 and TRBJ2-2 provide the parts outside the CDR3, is EAGVAQSPRYKIIEKRQSVAFWCNPISGHATLYWYQQILGQGPKLLIQFQNNGVVDDSQLPKDRFSAERLKGVDSTLKIQPAKLEDSAVYLCASSSLRLAGAGQAGELFFGEGSRLTVL.

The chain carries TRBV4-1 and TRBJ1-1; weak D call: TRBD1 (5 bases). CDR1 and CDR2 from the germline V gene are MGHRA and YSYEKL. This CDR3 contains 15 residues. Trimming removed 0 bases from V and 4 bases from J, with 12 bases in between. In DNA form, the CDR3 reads TGCGCCAGCAGCCAAGATCCGGGGGTGGGCACTGAAGCTTTCTTT. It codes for CASSQDPGVGTEAFF.